This T cell receptor (beta chain) comes out of a study of T cells in Graves' hyperthyroidism and ophthalmopathy. RNA transcripts provided the source from which TCR beta CDR3 regions were amplified. The HTBI primer set was used in a first-round RT-PCR of the TCR CDR3. In TCRdb, the multiplex PCR reads were re-called with MiXCR into one record per CDR3 protein. The sample yields 380,000 or so distinct CDR3 sequences, about a fifth seen once. This clonotype was observed at least ten times. Germline loops: CDR1 MDHEN, CDR2 SYDVKM. Trimming took 8 bases from V and 0 from J, leaving 12 bases between them. This CDR3 comprises 14 residues.

This receptor was identified in a woman between 18 and 30 years old with Graves' hyperthyroidism. The sequencing input was blood. The chain combines TRBV28 with TRBJ2-3, with a possible D match to TRBD2 (6 bases). The CDR3 protein is CASSLAKSTDTQYF. The CDR3 DNA reads as TGTGCCAGCTCCCTAGCGAAAAGCACAGATACGCAGTATTTT.